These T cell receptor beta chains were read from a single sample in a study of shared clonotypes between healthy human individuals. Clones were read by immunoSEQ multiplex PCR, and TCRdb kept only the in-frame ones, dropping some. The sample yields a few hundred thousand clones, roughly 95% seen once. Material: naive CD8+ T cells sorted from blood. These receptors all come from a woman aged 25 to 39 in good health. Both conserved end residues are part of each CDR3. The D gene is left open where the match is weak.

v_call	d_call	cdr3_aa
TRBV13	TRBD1	CASSFGQGPYNEQFF
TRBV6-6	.	CASSPGQKLYQETQYF
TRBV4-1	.	CASSLQAGTAYEQYF
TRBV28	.	CASSLQGLYPYEQYF
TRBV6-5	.	CASSSRPLGAKNIQYF
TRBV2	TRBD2	CASRSGLAGGSYNEQFF
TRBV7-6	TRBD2	CASRLRPGTRRYEQYF
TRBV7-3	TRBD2	CASSTGRGSDEQFF
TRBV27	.	CASSLSTGHEKLFF
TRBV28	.	CASSPPPGAYEQYF
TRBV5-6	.	CASSTTGSVNTEAFF
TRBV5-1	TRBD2	CASSKGTSGAYEQYF
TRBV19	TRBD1	CASSIDWWQGARTEAFF
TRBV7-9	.	CASSFVRSEWAADTQYF
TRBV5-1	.	CASRSTGRNTEAFF
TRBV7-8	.	CASSIRSRRYYNEQFF
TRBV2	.	CASRGPSYEQYF
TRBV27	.	CASSFSLSGYYNEQFF
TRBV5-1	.	CASSPDDSYSYNEQFF
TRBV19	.	CASSDSGGFYEQYF
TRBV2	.	CASSDGADEKLFF
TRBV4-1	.	CASSQDTETEAFF